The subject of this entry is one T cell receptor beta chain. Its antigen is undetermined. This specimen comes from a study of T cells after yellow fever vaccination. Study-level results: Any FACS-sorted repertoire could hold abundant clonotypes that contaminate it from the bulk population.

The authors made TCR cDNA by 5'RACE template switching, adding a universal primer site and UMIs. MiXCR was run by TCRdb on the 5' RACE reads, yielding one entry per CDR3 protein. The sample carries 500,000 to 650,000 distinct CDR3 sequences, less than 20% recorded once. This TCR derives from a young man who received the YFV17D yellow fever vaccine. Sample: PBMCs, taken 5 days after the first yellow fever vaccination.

This chain's CDR3 is CASRPGTEEQYF. CDR3 coding DNA: TGTGCCAGCAGGCCAGGGACAGAGGAGCAGTACTTC. The chain combines TRBV6-2 or TRBV6-3 with TRBJ2-7, with TRBD1 identical over 7 bases. The V gene end was trimmed by 6 bases and the J gene end by 7 bases; junction bases not matched to a gene: 6. This CDR3 has 12 residues. CDR1 and CDR2 (germline): MNHEY, SVGEGT.